The present entry profiles one TCR beta chain with its context. This clonotype has at least ten counts. Its antigen specificity is not known. Base-call qualities are not available, and no considerably larger clone is one nucleotide away. The time point label of this sample denotes: patch test 2, 6 weeks after DPC sensitization. The meaning of the sample's treatment or condition label: therapeutic diphenylcyclopropenone sensitization with weekly scalp DPC. At each patch-test visit, blood was drawn before the patch test was applied. Eligible patients were aged 18 to 70, diagnosed with alopecia, deemed suitable for DPC therapy, and excluded if pregnant. Unfractionated whole blood was collected in Tempus Blood RNA tubes, and total RNA was extracted from that blood. The library came from RACE. Instrument used: NextSeq 500. During library preparation, unique molecular identifiers were attached to individual cDNA molecules so that TCRs could be counted quantitatively and reproducibly. Each blood RNA sample was used to sequence both TCR alpha and TCR beta chains. Turning to the authors' computational methods: The median number of TCRs per sample was approximately 93,000, ranging from roughly 20,000 to 690,600. The Decombinator software suite was used to annotate the V, J and CDR3 of the TCR reads. For PS versus PT1 abundance plots, all samples were subsampled to the same number of TCRs (28,000). Expanded TCRs were defined as absent before sensitization and observed at least eight times at the 2-week time point. The public sequencing data were trimmed at Q25 with fastp and processed into clonotypes with MiXCR by TCRdb, which kept only in-frame beta chains. A single entry per CDR3 protein holds the most common genes and DNA from its merged rows. TCRdb, rather than the study authors, made the V and J calls. The sample table records about 350,000 distinct CDR3 sequences; over 6% of these occur just once. The top ten hold around 6% of the sample.

This specimen belongs to a study of human T cells and chemical hapten exposure (dated by TCRdb to the early 2020s). Notes on the research overall: For sensitization, 2% DPC in acetone was applied to a roughly 2 cm by roughly 2 cm area of upper inner arm skin. Throughout the roughly 25-week study period, patients were also given weekly therapeutic DPC doses on the scalp. Patch testing was done on the upper back using Finn chambers containing 0.01% DPC, and results were scored after 6 days according to International Contact Dermatitis Research Group standards. Most of the patients in the cohort were female, and the cohort covered alopecia areata with under or over 50% scalp involvement, alopecia totalis and alopecia universalis. Libraries were pooled for sequencing, and per-sample TCR yields varied mainly because of small differences in library volumes within the pool. In alopecia patients, the study followed how the peripheral blood TCR repertoire changed in vivo over primary and secondary sensitization to diphenylcyclopropenone (DPC), a hapten. Blood was sampled from patients pre-sensitization (week 0) and at 2, 6 and about 24 weeks after DPC sensitization. Approximately 28 alopecia patients gave blood for TCR sequencing at one to four time points (pre-sensitization, 2, 6 and 24 weeks). Overall results and qualifications from the work: Patch test score correlated positively with the number of PT1 expanded TCRs, reaching significance at thresholds 8, 16 and 32 but not at 4. Because all patients had alopecia, a presumed autoimmune disease, the immune response of the patients might differ from that of healthy individuals. Expanded TCRs formed significantly more large CDR3 similarity clusters than pre-sensitization or healthy control sets, consistent with antigen-driven responses. No change with DPC sensitization was found in the number of TCRs above 1 in 1000 frequency, and no evidence of global repertoire structure alterations was found. Repeated subsampling changed both the strength of the expansion versus patch-test correlation and the threshold at which that correlation became significant.

CDR1 and CDR2, looked up from the germline V gene, are MNHEY and SVGEGT. The CDR3 starts with the cysteine, ends with the phenylalanine, and has 13 residues. The retained sequence is limited to the CDR3, 39 bases, with the frame set at the first base. V is pared back by 5 bases and J by 9 bases, with 14 bases lying between the germline termini. The sequences come from whole blood, collected in connection with sensitization to the hapten diphenylcyclopropenone (DPC). The chain links TRBV6-2 or TRBV6-3 with TRBJ1-5; 6 matching bases give a weak D call of TRBD1. This receptor was identified in a woman aged 18-29 years with alopecia areata. Some clones in this sample may be carry-over from other donors' samples. The CDR3 region: CASSQQGKAPQHF. The DNA sequence is given as TGTGCCAGCAGTCAACAGGGAAAGGCGCCCCAGCATTTT.